The text below deals with one T cell receptor (beta chain). In the original processing: Amplification from reference gene primers served as the basis for estimated nucleated cell counts. The protocol was immunoSEQ multiplex PCR, while the TCRdb copy is restricted to in-frame clones and leaves out a portion. For V, J and clone size, that table is used; D and trimming come from the DNA. Of over 200,000 clones listed, about nine tenths are singletons. These data belong to a study of blood T cell repertoires in COVID-19. Study in general: The United States, Italy and Spain were the sources of the acute and convalescent COVID-19 samples. T cells, B-cell-depleted T cells, or PBMCs supplied cDNA or gDNA.

The specimen was peripheral blood. The TCR was taken from a woman aged 55-69 years with acute or convalescent COVID-19.

The CDR3 reads CASRGSGRASRTDTQYF. CDR3 DNA sequence: TGTGCCTCGCGGGGTAGCGGGAGGGCCTCCCGCACAGATACGCAGTATTTT. This chain connects TRBV19 to TRBJ2-3; 11 bases map to TRBD2. Germline CDR1 is LNHDA and CDR2 is SQIVND (reference sequence). V was pared by 11 bases and J by 1 base, with 14 bases of the junction left unmatched. This CDR3 has 17 residues.